Below are 10 T cell receptor beta chains sequenced from a single sample in a study of cytomegalovirus exposure and HLA in healthy donors. The PCR was carried out with 60 Vbeta primers and 13 Jbeta primers. Sequencing was performed with immunoSEQ multiplex PCR; in TCRdb, only in-frame clones are kept and a portion is missing. The table has about 140,000 clones, approximately 80% seen once. Sequenced sample: PBMCs. The receptor set was obtained from a woman aged 60-75 years in good health and CMV-seropositive.

V and J are TRBV7-6 and TRBJ2-7; 9 bases fit TRBD2. V shed 2 bases, J shed 0 bases, and the junction held 5 bases outside the gene matches. The CDR3 is 16 residues long. Per germline, CDR1 SGHVS and CDR2 FNYEAQ. CDR3 in DNA: TGTGCCAGCAGCTTACGACTAGCGGCCCCCTCCTACGAGCAGTACTTC. Amino acids: CASSLRLAAPSYEQYF. Full variable domain (outside the CDR3, taken from reference TRBV7-6 and TRBJ2-7): GAGVSQSPRYKVTKRGQDVALRCDPISGHVSLYWYRQALGQGPEFLTYFNYEAQQDKSGLPNDRFSAERPEGSISTLTIQRTEQRDSAMYRCASSLRLAAPSYEQYFGPGTRLTVT.

The CDR3 sequence: CASSRAGRSYNEQFF. The DNA for the CDR3 is TGTGCCAGCAGTCGAGCGGGACGTTCCTACAATGAGCAGTTCTTC. The chain couples TRBV6-5 to TRBJ2-1, with 7 nucleotides matching TRBD2. Germline values: CDR1 MNHEY, CDR2 SVGAGI. Trimming took 5 bases from V and 1 from J; bases not matched to a gene: 5. The CDR3 is 15 amino acids.

V usage is TRBV5-1 and J usage is TRBJ2-5; 9 bases line up with TRBD1. The CDR3 is 17 amino acids. The trim removed 3 bases at V and 5 bases at J, leaving 14 bases unmatched. Germline-derived CDR1 and CDR2 are SGHRS and YFSETQ. In DNA form, the CDR3 reads TGCGCCAGCAGCTCGAACACAGGGGGCTCCAGACACGAGACCCAGTACTTC. This codes for CASSSNTGGSRHETQYF.

The V call is TRBV18, the J call TRBJ2-3, with 8 bases identical to TRBD1. CDR3 size: 15 residues. Trimming removed 4 bases from V and 2 bases from J; junction bases left unmatched: 5. CDR1 and CDR2 from the germline V gene are KGHSH and LQKENI. CDR3 sequence reads: CASSLRQGNTDTQYF. The DNA for the CDR3 is TGTGCCAGCTCACTCCGACAGGGGAACACAGATACGCAGTATTTT.

This clone occurred once. The chain carries TRBV7-3 and TRBJ2-1; tentatively, D is TRBD2 (5 bases). V lost 2 bases and J lost 6, with 8 bases in between. CDR1 SGHTA and CDR2 FQGTGA come from the germline V gene. CDR3 length: 13 amino acids. This CDR3 reads CASSLGAANEQFF. The CDR3 region has the DNA TGTGCCAGCAGCTTAGGAGCGGCCAATGAGCAGTTCTTC.

CDR3 protein: CASSLSQGFEKLFF. The CDR3 coding sequence is TGTGCCAGCAGTTTAAGTCAGGGATTTGAAAAACTGTTTTTT. The chain uses TRBV28 and TRBJ1-4; D is perhaps TRBD1 (5 bases). Germline V gene sequence: CDR1 MDHEN, CDR2 SYDVKM. This CDR3 comprises 14 residues. V dropped 2 bases and J dropped 7 bases, with 11 bases sitting between them.

This chain links TRBV18 with TRBJ2-1; D might be TRBD1 (5 bases). Between the trimmed V and J ends, which lost 1 base and 0 bases, there was a span of 10 bases. In germline, CDR1 is KGHSH, CDR2 LQKENI. CDR3 size: 16 residues. The DNA of the CDR3 is TGTGCCAGCTCACCACTCGGGCAGGGCTCCTACAATGAGCAGTTCTTC. Translating gives CASSPLGQGSYNEQFF.

V is TRBV28 and J is TRBJ1-5, with 9 bases aligning to TRBD1. With V trimmed by 6 bases and J by 3 bases, 6 bases remained unmatched. CDR3 length equals 15 residues. Germline V gives CDR1 MDHEN, CDR2 SYDVKM. The CDR3 reads CASRAGTGSNQPQHF. The CDR3 nucleotides are TGTGCCAGCAGGGCCGGGACAGGGTCCAATCAGCCCCAGCATTTT. Using reference TRBV28 and TRBJ1-5 for the parts outside the CDR3, the full variable domain is DVKVTQSSRYLVKRTGEKVFLECVQDMDHENMFWYRQDPGLGLRLIYFSYDVKMKEKGDIPEGYSVSREKKERFSLILESASTNQTSMYLCASRAGTGSNQPQHFGDGTRLSIL.

This sequence joins TRBV7-9 and TRBJ2-2; tentative D call: TRBD2 (5 bases). Germline values: CDR1 SEHNR, CDR2 FQNEAQ (reference sequence). The germline V and J ends were trimmed by 4 bases and 3 bases, with 18 bases remaining between them. The CDR3 sequence is 17 residues long. The CDR3 loop reads CASSSPTMREYTGELFF. CDR3 sequence (DNA): TGTGCCAGCAGCTCCCCGACAATGAGGGAGTACACCGGGGAGCTGTTTTTT. Filled out from reference TRBV7-9 and TRBJ2-2, the complete variable domain reads DTGVSQNPRHKITKRGQNVTFRCDPISEHNRLYWYRQTLGQGPEFLTYFQNEAQLEKSRLLSDRFSAERPKGSFSTLEIQRTEQGDSAMYLCASSSPTMREYTGELFFGEGSRLTVL.

The chain couples TRBV9 to TRBJ1-2; no reliable D call. With 4 bases removed from V and 4 bases from J, the gap between germline ends came to 11 bases. This CDR3 comprises 13 residues. Germline values: CDR1 SGDLS, CDR2 YYNGEE. The CDR3 is CASSFVMSYGYTF. Written as DNA, the CDR3 is TGTGCCAGCAGCTTCGTAATGAGCTATGGCTACACCTTC.